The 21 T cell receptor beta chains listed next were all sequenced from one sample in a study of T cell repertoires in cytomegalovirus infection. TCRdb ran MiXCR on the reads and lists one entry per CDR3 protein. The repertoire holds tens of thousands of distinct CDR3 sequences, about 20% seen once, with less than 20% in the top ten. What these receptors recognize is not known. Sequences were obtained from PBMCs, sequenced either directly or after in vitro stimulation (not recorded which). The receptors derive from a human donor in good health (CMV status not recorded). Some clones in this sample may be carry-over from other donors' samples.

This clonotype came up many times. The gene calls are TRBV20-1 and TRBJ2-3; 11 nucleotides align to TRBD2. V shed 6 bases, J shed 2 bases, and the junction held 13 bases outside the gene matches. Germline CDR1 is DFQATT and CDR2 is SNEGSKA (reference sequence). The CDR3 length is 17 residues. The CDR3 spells CSAQRILAGDPTDTQYF. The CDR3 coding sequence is TGCAGTGCCCAGAGGATACTAGCGGGAGATCCCACAGATACGCAGTATTTT.

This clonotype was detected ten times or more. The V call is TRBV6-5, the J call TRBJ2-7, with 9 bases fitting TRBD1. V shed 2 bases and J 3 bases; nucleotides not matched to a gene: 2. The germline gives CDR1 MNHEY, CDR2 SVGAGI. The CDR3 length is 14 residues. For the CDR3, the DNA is TGTGCCAGCAGTTACCTGGGACAGGGCTACGAGCAGTACTTC. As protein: CASSYLGQGYEQYF.

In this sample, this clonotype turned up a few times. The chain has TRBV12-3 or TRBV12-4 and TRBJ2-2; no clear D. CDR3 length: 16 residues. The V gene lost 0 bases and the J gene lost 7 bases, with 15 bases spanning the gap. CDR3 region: CASSLAVSVSGGELFF. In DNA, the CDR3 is TGTGCCAGCAGTTTAGCGGTCTCGGTATCGGGCGGGGAGCTGTTTTTT.

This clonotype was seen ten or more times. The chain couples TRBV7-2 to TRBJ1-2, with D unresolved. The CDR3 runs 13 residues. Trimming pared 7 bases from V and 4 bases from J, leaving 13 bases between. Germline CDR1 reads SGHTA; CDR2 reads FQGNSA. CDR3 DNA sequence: TGTGCCAGCACCCCCGGGGTCCCCTATGGCTACACCTTC. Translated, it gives CASTPGVPYGYTF. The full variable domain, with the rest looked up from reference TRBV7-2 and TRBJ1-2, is GAGVSQSPSNKVTEKGKDVELRCDPISGHTALYWYRQSLGQGLEFLIYFQGNSAPDKSGLPSDRFSAERTGGSVSTLTIQRTQQEDSAVYLCASTPGVPYGYTFGSGTRLTVV.

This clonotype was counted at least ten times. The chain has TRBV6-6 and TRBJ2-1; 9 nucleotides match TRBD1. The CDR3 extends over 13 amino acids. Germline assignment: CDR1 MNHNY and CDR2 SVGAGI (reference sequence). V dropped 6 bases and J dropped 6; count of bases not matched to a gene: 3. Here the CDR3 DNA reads TGTGCCAGCAGCGGGACAGGGACCAATGAGCAGTTCTTC. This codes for CASSGTGTNEQFF.

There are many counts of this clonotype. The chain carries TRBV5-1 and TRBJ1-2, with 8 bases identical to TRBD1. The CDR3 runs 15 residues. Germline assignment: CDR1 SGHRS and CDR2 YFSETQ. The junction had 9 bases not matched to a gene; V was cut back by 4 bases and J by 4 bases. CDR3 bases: TGCGCCAGCAGCCTCCTACAGGGGGGATTCTATGGCTACACCTTC. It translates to CASSLLQGGFYGYTF.

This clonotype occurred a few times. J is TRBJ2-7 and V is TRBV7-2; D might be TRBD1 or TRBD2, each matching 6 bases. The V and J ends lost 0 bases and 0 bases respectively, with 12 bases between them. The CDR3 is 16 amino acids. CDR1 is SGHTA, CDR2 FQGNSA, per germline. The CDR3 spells CASSLAGGTPSYEQYV. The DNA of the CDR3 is TGTGCCAGCAGCTTAGCGGGCGGGACACCCTCCTACGAGCAGTACGTC.

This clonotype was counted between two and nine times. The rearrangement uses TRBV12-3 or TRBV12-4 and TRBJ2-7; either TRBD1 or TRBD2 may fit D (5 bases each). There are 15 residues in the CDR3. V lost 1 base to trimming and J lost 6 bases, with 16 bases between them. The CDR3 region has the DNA TGTGCCAGCAGTTTAGGGCTGGGGGATGGAGGCGAGCAGTACTTC. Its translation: CASSLGLGDGGEQYF.

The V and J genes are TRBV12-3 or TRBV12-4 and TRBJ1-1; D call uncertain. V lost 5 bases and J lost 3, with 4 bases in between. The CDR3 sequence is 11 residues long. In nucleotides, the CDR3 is TGTGCCAGCAGTCACTACACTGAAGCTTTCTTT. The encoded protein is CASSHYTEAFF.

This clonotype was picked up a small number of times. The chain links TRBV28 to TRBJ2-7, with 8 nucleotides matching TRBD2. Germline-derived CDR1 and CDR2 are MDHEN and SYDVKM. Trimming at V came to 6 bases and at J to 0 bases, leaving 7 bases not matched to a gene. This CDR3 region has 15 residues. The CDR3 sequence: CASSPAGTSSYEQYF. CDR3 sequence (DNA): TGTGCCAGCAGCCCAGCCGGGACTAGCTCCTACGAGCAGTACTTC.

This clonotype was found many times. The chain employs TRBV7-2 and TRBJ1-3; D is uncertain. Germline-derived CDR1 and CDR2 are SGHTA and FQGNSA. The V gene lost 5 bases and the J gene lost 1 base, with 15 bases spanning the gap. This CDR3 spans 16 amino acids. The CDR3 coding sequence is TGTGCCAGCAGCGAAGTTTCTGGGTGGTCTGGAAACACCATATATTTT. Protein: CASSEVSGWSGNTIYF.

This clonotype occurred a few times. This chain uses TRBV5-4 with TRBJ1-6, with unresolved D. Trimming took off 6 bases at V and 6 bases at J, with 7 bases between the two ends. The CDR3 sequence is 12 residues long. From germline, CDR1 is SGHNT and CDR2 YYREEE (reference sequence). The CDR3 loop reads CASNSPNSPLHF. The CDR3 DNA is TGTGCCAGCAACAGTCCTAATTCACCCCTCCACTTT.

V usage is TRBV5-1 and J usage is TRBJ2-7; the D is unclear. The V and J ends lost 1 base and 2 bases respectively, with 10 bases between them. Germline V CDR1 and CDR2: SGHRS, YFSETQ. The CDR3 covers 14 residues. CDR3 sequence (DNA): TGCGCCAGCAGCTTGAGGGAACGGACCTACGAGCAGTACTTC. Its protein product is CASSLRERTYEQYF.

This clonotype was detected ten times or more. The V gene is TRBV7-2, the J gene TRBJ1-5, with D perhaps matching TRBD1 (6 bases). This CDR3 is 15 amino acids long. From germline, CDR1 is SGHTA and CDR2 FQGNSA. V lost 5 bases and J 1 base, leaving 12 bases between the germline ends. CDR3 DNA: TGTGCCAGCAGCCTTTTCGGACAGAGCAATCAGCCCCAGCATTTT. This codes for CASSLFGQSNQPQHF.

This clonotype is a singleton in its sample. The CDR3: CASSPLRRAHYEQYF. The CDR3 DNA follows: TGTGCCAGCAGCCCCCTGCGCAGGGCTCACTACGAGCAGTACTTC. The genes are TRBV11-2 and TRBJ2-7; D possibly corresponds to TRBD1 (5 bases). V was pared by 5 bases and J by 3 bases, with 17 bases between. CDR1 and CDR2 from the germline V gene are SGHAT and FQNNGV. This CDR3 region has 15 residues.

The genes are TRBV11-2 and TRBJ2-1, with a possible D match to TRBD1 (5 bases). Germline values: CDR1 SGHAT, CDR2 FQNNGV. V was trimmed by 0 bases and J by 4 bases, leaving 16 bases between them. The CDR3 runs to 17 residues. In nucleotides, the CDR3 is TGTGCCAGCAGCTTAGATCTCGAACCCAAGGGGTACAATGAGCAGTTCTTC. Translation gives CASSLDLEPKGYNEQFF.

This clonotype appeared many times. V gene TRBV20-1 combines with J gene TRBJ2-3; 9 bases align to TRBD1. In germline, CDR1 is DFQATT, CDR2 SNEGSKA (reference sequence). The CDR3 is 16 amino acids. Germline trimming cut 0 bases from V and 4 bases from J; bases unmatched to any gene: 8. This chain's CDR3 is CSARDLGTGLADTQYF. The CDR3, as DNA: TGCAGTGCTAGAGATCTCGGGACAGGGCTTGCAGATACGCAGTATTTT.

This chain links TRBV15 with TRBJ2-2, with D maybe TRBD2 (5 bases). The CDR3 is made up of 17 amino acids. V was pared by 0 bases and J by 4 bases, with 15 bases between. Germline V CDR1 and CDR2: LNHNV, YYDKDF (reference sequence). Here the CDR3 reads CATSRDLGLAGTGELFF. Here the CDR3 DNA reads TGTGCCACCAGCAGAGATCTCGGCCTAGCTGGCACCGGGGAGCTGTTTTTT.

CDR3 in DNA: TGCGCCAGCAGCCGCTCTGGAGGGAGGGGGGGTGAGCAGTTCTTC. Amino acid sequence: CASSRSGGRGGEQFF. The chain joins TRBV4-1 to TRBJ2-1, with D possibly matching TRBD2 (7 bases). The CDR3 is 15 amino acids. Trimming stripped 4 bases from V and 9 bases from J, with 19 bases between. Germline loops: CDR1 MGHRA, CDR2 YSYEKL.

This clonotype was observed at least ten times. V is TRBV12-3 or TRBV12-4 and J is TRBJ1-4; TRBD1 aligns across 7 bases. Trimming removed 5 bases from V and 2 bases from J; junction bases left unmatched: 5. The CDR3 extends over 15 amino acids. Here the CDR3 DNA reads TGTGCCAGCAGTCCAGGGGGGGTGACTAATGAAAAACTGTTTTTT. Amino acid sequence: CASSPGGVTNEKLFF.

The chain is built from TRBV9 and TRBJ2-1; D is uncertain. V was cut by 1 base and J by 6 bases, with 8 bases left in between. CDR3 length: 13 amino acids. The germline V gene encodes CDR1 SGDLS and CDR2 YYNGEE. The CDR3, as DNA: TGTGCCAGCAGCGTAAGAGTGAGCAATGAGCAGTTCTTC. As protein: CASSVRVSNEQFF.